Described below is a single TCR beta chain sequence and its context. Authors' analysis steps: Counts of nucleated cells, estimated from reference gene primer amplification, were obtained. Libraries were prepared by immunoSEQ multiplex PCR; TCRdb keeps only in-frame clonotypes and omits some of them. V and J calls and clone size are given by that table; D and trimming were obtained from the DNA. The table lists approximately 190,000 clones, under 90% of them singletons. These data are taken from a study of blood T cell repertoires in COVID-19. The receptor was derived from a man aged 80 or over with acute or convalescent COVID-19. Sample: peripheral blood.

CDR3 DNA: TGTGCCAGCAGTTTATCGGCAGTCTACAATGAGCAGTTCTTC. The encoded protein is CASSLSAVYNEQFF. The chain combines TRBV27 with TRBJ2-1, with D hard to call. The CDR3 consists of 14 residues. Trimming left V 0 bases short and J 3 bases short, with 6 bases between. The germline V gene encodes CDR1 MNHEY and CDR2 SMNVEV (reference sequence).